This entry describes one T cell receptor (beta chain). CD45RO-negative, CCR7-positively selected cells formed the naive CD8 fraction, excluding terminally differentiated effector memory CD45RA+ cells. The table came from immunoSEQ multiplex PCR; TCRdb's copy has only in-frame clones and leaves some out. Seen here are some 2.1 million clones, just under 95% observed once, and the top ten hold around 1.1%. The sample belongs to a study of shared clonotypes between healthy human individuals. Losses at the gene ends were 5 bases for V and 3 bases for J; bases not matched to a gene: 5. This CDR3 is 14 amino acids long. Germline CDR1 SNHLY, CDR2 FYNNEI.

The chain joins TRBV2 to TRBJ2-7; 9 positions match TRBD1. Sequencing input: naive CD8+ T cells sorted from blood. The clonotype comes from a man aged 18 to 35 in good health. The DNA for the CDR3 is TGTGCCAGCAGTCGGACAGGGGATATCTACGAGCAGTACTTC. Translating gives CASSRTGDIYEQYF.